The rows below give T cell receptor beta chains drawn from one sample of a study of neurological immune-mediated disorders. MiXCR, applied by TCRdb to the 5' RACE reads, yields one record per CDR3 protein. The sample includes roughly 50,000 distinct CDR3 sequences, about a quarter of them seen just once. The sequencing input was PBMCs. These receptors were collected from a woman between 70 and 85 years old in good health. Both conserved end residues are part of each CDR3. Fields, in order: J gene, D gene, V gene, clone size, CDR3 DNA, CDR3 protein. D genes are given only for firm matches. Only part of the rows carry a size: once, few, many, or a class if the clone is expanded.

J gene: TRBJ1-5
D gene: TRBD1
V gene: TRBV6-2/TRBV6-3
clone size: many
CDR3 DNA: TGTGCCAGCAGTGAACAGGGGGATGGCAATCAGCCCCAGCATTTT
CDR3 protein: CASSEQGDGNQPQHF

J gene: TRBJ2-1
D gene: .
V gene: TRBV7-2
clone size: .
CDR3 DNA: TGTGCCAGCAGCCCAAGTGGGGTCCATGAGCAGTTCTTC
CDR3 protein: CASSPSGVHEQFF

J gene: TRBJ2-7
D gene: .
V gene: TRBV20-1
clone size: many
CDR3 DNA: TGCAGTGCTGGCCCTCAGGGGTCCAGCTCCTACGAGCAGTACTTC
CDR3 protein: CSAGPQGSSSYEQYF

J gene: TRBJ2-5
D gene: TRBD2
V gene: TRBV20-1
clone size: .
CDR3 DNA: TGCAGTGCTAGCCCTCGGGGGGGCCAAGAGACCCAGTACTTC
CDR3 protein: CSASPRGGQETQYF

J gene: TRBJ2-7
D gene: .
V gene: TRBV19
clone size: .
CDR3 DNA: TGTGCCAGTAGTAAGAATACAGCGGAACTCTACGAGCAGTACTTC
CDR3 protein: CASSKNTAELYEQYF

J gene: TRBJ2-5
D gene: .
V gene: TRBV10-3
clone size: many
CDR3 DNA: TGTGCCATCAGTGTCCCGGGATCCCAAGCGACCCAGTACTTC
CDR3 protein: CAISVPGSQATQYF

J gene: TRBJ2-1
D gene: .
V gene: TRBV7-2
clone size: many
CDR3 DNA: TGTGCCAGCAGCACTTGGACAGTATCCTACAATGAGCAGTTCTTC
CDR3 protein: CASSTWTVSYNEQFF

J gene: TRBJ2-7
D gene: .
V gene: TRBV7-3
clone size: .
CDR3 DNA: TGTGCCAGCAGCCCACCCGACAGACCGTACGAGCAGTACTTC
CDR3 protein: CASSPPDRPYEQYF

J gene: TRBJ2-7
D gene: TRBD1
V gene: TRBV5-5
clone size: many
CDR3 DNA: TGTGCCAGCAGCCTAGCCGCGACCGGGGACAGGGTTTACGAGCAGTACTTC
CDR3 protein: CASSLAATGDRVYEQYF

J gene: TRBJ1-4
D gene: .
V gene: TRBV29-1
clone size: .
CDR3 DNA: TGCAGCTCACGGGCAGGGCCTAATGAAAAACTGTTTTTT
CDR3 protein: CSSRAGPNEKLFF

J gene: TRBJ2-7
D gene: .
V gene: TRBV12-3/TRBV12-4
clone size: few
CDR3 DNA: TGTGCCAGCAGTTCCTTAAGCGGGTCCTACGAGCAGTACTTC
CDR3 protein: CASSSLSGSYEQYF

J gene: TRBJ2-7
D gene: .
V gene: TRBV7-6
clone size: many
CDR3 DNA: TGTGCCAGCAGCCCCCTGGAAGGGGCGCTTAACGAGCAGTACTTC
CDR3 protein: CASSPLEGALNEQYF

J gene: TRBJ2-7
D gene: TRBD1
V gene: TRBV6-2/TRBV6-3
clone size: .
CDR3 DNA: TGTGCCAGCAGTTACCCGCGACAGGGGTTGAGGGAGCAGTACTTC
CDR3 protein: CASSYPRQGLREQYF

J gene: TRBJ2-2
D gene: .
V gene: TRBV2
clone size: few
CDR3 DNA: TGTGCCAGTTCTCCAATGACGAACACCGGGGAGCTGTTTTTT
CDR3 protein: CASSPMTNTGELFF

J gene: TRBJ2-1
D gene: .
V gene: TRBV7-9
clone size: many
CDR3 DNA: TGTGCCAGCATCCGTAGCGGATCGGGCGGCAATGAGCAGTTCTTC
CDR3 protein: CASIRSGSGGNEQFF

J gene: TRBJ1-6
D gene: .
V gene: TRBV5-1
clone size: many
CDR3 DNA: TGCGCCAGCAGCCCGAGACAGCCGTCCGGGAATTCACCCCTCCACTTT
CDR3 protein: CASSPRQPSGNSPLHF

J gene: TRBJ2-1
D gene: TRBD1
V gene: TRBV7-2
clone size: .
CDR3 DNA: TGTGCCAGCAGCTTAGCGTTGGAGAACAGAGGGGGCCACTTC
CDR3 protein: CASSLALENRGGHF

J gene: TRBJ2-1
D gene: .
V gene: TRBV20-1
clone size: .
CDR3 DNA: TGCAGTGCTAGGACAGCGACTTCCTACAATGAGCAGTTCTTC
CDR3 protein: CSARTATSYNEQFF

J gene: TRBJ2-3
D gene: .
V gene: TRBV11-2
clone size: many
CDR3 DNA: TGTGCCAGCAGCCGAGGGACCACAAGGTCTGGGACGCAGTATTTT
CDR3 protein: CASSRGTTRSGTQYF

J gene: TRBJ2-2
D gene: TRBD1
V gene: TRBV5-1
clone size: many
CDR3 DNA: TGCGCCAGCAGCCATATAGGGGGCACCTCGGGCACCGGGGAGCTGTTTTTT
CDR3 protein: CASSHIGGTSGTGELFF

J gene: TRBJ2-3
D gene: TRBD2
V gene: TRBV5-1
clone size: .
CDR3 DNA: TGCGCCAGCAGCTTGATTAGCGGGGGGAGAGATACGCAGTATTTT
CDR3 protein: CASSLISGGRDTQYF

J gene: TRBJ2-1
D gene: .
V gene: TRBV7-9
clone size: many
CDR3 DNA: TGTGCCAGCAGCCCACTGATCTATGAGCAGTTCTTC
CDR3 protein: CASSPLIYEQFF

J gene: TRBJ1-2
D gene: .
V gene: TRBV10-3
clone size: .
CDR3 DNA: TGTGCCATCAGTCAAAAGCCGAATGGATACACCTTC
CDR3 protein: CAISQKPNGYTF

J gene: TRBJ2-7
D gene: TRBD2
V gene: TRBV20-1
clone size: many
CDR3 DNA: TGCAGTGTTTCCGGGACTAGCGTTACCTACGAGCAGTACTTC
CDR3 protein: CSVSGTSVTYEQYF

J gene: TRBJ2-1
D gene: TRBD2
V gene: TRBV4-1
clone size: .
CDR3 DNA: TGTGCCAGCAGCCGAGGAGGACTAGCGGGGTTGGGGAATGAGCAGTTCTTC
CDR3 protein: CASSRGGLAGLGNEQFF

J gene: TRBJ2-7
D gene: .
V gene: TRBV10-3
clone size: medium-sized
CDR3 DNA: TGTGCCATCAGTGAGTCGCAGAACTCCTACGAGCAGTACTTC
CDR3 protein: CAISESQNSYEQYF

J gene: TRBJ2-5
D gene: .
V gene: TRBV3-1
clone size: .
CDR3 DNA: TGTGCCAGCCGCCCGTCGGGACCGGGGGAGACCCAGTACTTC
CDR3 protein: CASRPSGPGETQYF

J gene: TRBJ1-4
D gene: TRBD1
V gene: TRBV6-5
clone size: many
CDR3 DNA: TGTGCCAGCAGTCACGGACAGGGCCGCTATAATGAAAAACTGTTTTTT
CDR3 protein: CASSHGQGRYNEKLFF

J gene: TRBJ2-2
D gene: .
V gene: TRBV15
clone size: many
CDR3 DNA: TGTGCCACCAGCAGAGATTCGGGGGCGGCCGGGGAGCTGTTTTTT
CDR3 protein: CATSRDSGAAGELFF

J gene: TRBJ2-6
D gene: .
V gene: TRBV28
clone size: many
CDR3 DNA: TGTGCCAGCAGTTTAAGACAGTCTGGGGCCAACGTCCTGACTTTC
CDR3 protein: CASSLRQSGANVLTF

J gene: TRBJ2-2
D gene: .
V gene: TRBV5-1
clone size: many
CDR3 DNA: TGCGCCAGCAGCTTGTACCGCAACACCGGGGAGCTGTTTTTT
CDR3 protein: CASSLYRNTGELFF

J gene: TRBJ1-1
D gene: TRBD1
V gene: TRBV10-3
clone size: many
CDR3 DNA: TGTGCCATCAGTGAGCAACCGGGACAGGTGAACACTGAAGCTTTCTTT
CDR3 protein: CAISEQPGQVNTEAFF

J gene: TRBJ2-1
D gene: .
V gene: TRBV14
clone size: .
CDR3 DNA: TGTGCCAGCAGCCGTCCGGGGGCCACCTACAATGAGCAGTTCTTC
CDR3 protein: CASSRPGATYNEQFF

J gene: TRBJ2-1
D gene: TRBD2
V gene: TRBV27
clone size: .
CDR3 DNA: TGTGCCAGCCGGGGACTAGCGGGAGGGTACAATGAGCAGTTCTTC
CDR3 protein: CASRGLAGGYNEQFF

J gene: TRBJ2-3
D gene: TRBD2
V gene: TRBV20-1
clone size: .
CDR3 DNA: TGCAGTGCTAGAGCCCGGGTGGGAGCGGGGGGTTTCTCTAGCACAGATACGCAGTATTTT
CDR3 protein: CSARARVGAGGFSSTDTQYF

J gene: TRBJ2-3
D gene: TRBD2
V gene: TRBV3-1
clone size: .
CDR3 DNA: TGTGCCAGCAGCCAAGGGACTAGCGCAGATACGCAGTATTTT
CDR3 protein: CASSQGTSADTQYF

J gene: TRBJ1-5
D gene: .
V gene: TRBV9
clone size: few
CDR3 DNA: TGTGCCAGCAGCGTGGCAGCAAATCAGCCCCAGCATTTT
CDR3 protein: CASSVAANQPQHF

J gene: TRBJ1-1
D gene: .
V gene: TRBV7-9
clone size: many
CDR3 DNA: TGTGCCAGCAGCTTAGCGTTGGTCACTGAAGCTTTCTTT
CDR3 protein: CASSLALVTEAFF

J gene: TRBJ2-3
D gene: TRBD2
V gene: TRBV29-1
clone size: many
CDR3 DNA: TGCAGCGTTGCCAGCGGGAGGCACACAGATACGCAGTATTTT
CDR3 protein: CSVASGRHTDTQYF

J gene: TRBJ1-2
D gene: .
V gene: TRBV7-9
clone size: many
CDR3 DNA: TGTGCCAGCAGCTTATTTTCCTTCCCCAACTATGGCTACACCTTC
CDR3 protein: CASSLFSFPNYGYTF

J gene: TRBJ1-2
D gene: TRBD1
V gene: TRBV7-6
clone size: many
CDR3 DNA: TGTGCCAGCAGCCGGGACAGTGGCTATGGCTACACCTTC
CDR3 protein: CASSRDSGYGYTF

J gene: TRBJ2-7
D gene: .
V gene: TRBV5-1
clone size: many
CDR3 DNA: TGCGCCAGCAGCTTGTGGGGCGGGCAGTCCTACGAGCAGTACTTC
CDR3 protein: CASSLWGGQSYEQYF

J gene: TRBJ1-6
D gene: .
V gene: TRBV7-9
clone size: few
CDR3 DNA: TGTGCCAGCAGCCCCCGAGGGACGCCGGGATCACCCCTCCACTTT
CDR3 protein: CASSPRGTPGSPLHF

J gene: TRBJ1-5
D gene: .
V gene: TRBV20-1
clone size: many
CDR3 DNA: TGCAGTGCTAGACCGGGCGGGGATCAGCCCCAGCATTTT
CDR3 protein: CSARPGGDQPQHF

J gene: TRBJ1-6
D gene: TRBD1
V gene: TRBV11-3
clone size: once
CDR3 DNA: TGTGCCAGCAGCTTGGGACAGGGTCGTCATTCACCCCTCCACTTT
CDR3 protein: CASSLGQGRHSPLHF

J gene: TRBJ2-5
D gene: TRBD2
V gene: TRBV5-6
clone size: .
CDR3 DNA: TGTGCCAGCAGCTTTTGGTCTGCGGGAGGAGAGACCCAGTACTTC
CDR3 protein: CASSFWSAGGETQYF

J gene: TRBJ2-2
D gene: .
V gene: TRBV7-2
clone size: many
CDR3 DNA: TGTGCCAGCAGCTTGAGCTGGGACACCGGGGAGCTGTTTTTT
CDR3 protein: CASSLSWDTGELFF

J gene: TRBJ2-4
D gene: .
V gene: TRBV11-2
clone size: .
CDR3 DNA: TGTGCCAGCAGCCCCCGTCGTGGGGGTGCGGACATTCACTACTTC
CDR3 protein: CASSPRRGGADIHYF